This T cell receptor (beta chain) is drawn from a study of beta chain features in type 1 diabetes. General observations from the study: All four CD4+ subsets from Type 1 diabetes patients carried moderately but significantly shorter TCRB CDR3s.

Cell sorting via CD45RO/CCR7/CD25/CD127/CD95/CD27 was performed to obtain CD4+ naive, central memory, regulatory and stem cell-like memory cells. For this clone: No antigen is known for it.

The sequenced template was cDNA made from the entire isolated RNA. Some 4 million reads on average were seen across naive, central memory and regulatory T cell samples. TCRdb keeps only in-frame clones here, not all; method: immunoSEQ multiplex PCR. Among tens of thousands of clones, approximately 70% were seen once, and the ten largest hold roughly 2.1%. CDR3 size: 14 residues. CDR1 and CDR2 (germline): LNHNV, YYDKDF (reference sequence). Sequenced input: Tregs from blood. This sequence joins TRBV15 and TRBJ2-5; a possible D gene is TRBD1 (6 bases). The DNA end is a closer match to TRBJ2-7, so the J assignment may be wrong. The sequence came from a woman between 18 and 29 years old with type 1 diabetes. The CDR3 is CATSRARGSYEQYF. CDR3 bases: TGTGCCACCAGCAGAGCCAGGGGATCCTACGAGCAGTACTTC.